The 5 T cell receptor beta chains below were found in one sample sequenced in a study of T cell repertoires in aging, cancer and after chemotherapy. Multiplex touch-down PCR with TRB-A/B primers amplified rearranged V-D-J TRB sequences. TCRdb used MiXCR to reprocess the multiplex PCR reads, holding one entry per CDR3 protein. This sample has over 9,500 distinct CDR3 sequences; about 30% occur once, and the top ten carry around 2.8%. Peripheral blood genomic DNA, not sorted cells or RNA, was the template. The sequenced sample was blood. These receptors all come from a human donor in good health.

This clonotype appeared a few times. V is TRBV6-5 and J is TRBJ2-7, with 9 bases fitting TRBD2. CDR1 MNHEY and CDR2 SVGAGI come from the germline V gene. CDR3 length: 13 residues. V lost 7 bases to trimming and J lost 2 bases; unmatched junction nucleotides: 3. The CDR3 coding sequence is TGTGCCAGCACGCGGGAGGGAACCTACGAGCAGTACTTC. This codes for CASTREGTYEQYF.

V and J are TRBV18 and TRBJ2-1; D may be TRBD1 (6 bases). CDR3 length equals 14 residues. Trimming removed 3 bases at V and 3 bases at J, with 9 bases between. Germline CDR1 is KGHSH and CDR2 is LQKENI. The CDR3 is CASSPMDSYNEQFF. The CDR3 nucleotides read TGTGCCAGCTCACCGATGGACAGCTACAATGAGCAGTTCTTC. The whole variable domain, filled in from reference TRBV18 and TRBJ2-1, reads NAGVMQNPRHLVRRRGQEARLRCSPMKGHSHVYWYRQLPEEGLKFMVYLQKENIIDESGMPKERFSAEFPKEGPSILRIQQVVRGDSAAYFCASSPMDSYNEQFFGPGTRLTVL.

The rearrangement joins TRBV11-3 to TRBJ1-1; tentative D call: TRBD1 (6 bases). The CDR3 consists of 14 residues. Trimming took off 3 bases at V and 5 bases at J, with 13 bases between the two ends. The germline V gene encodes CDR1 SGHNT and CDR2 YENEEA. The CDR3 nucleotides read TGTGCCAGCAGCTTGGGGGGGCCTGTAACTGAAGCTTTCTTT. This translates into CASSLGGPVTEAFF.

By proportion, this clonotype is medium-sized. The chain combines TRBV29-1 with TRBJ2-1; TRBD2 might be the D (5 bases). This CDR3 spans 14 amino acids. Per germline, CDR1 SQVTM and CDR2 ANQGSEA. V was shortened by 5 bases and J by 0 bases, with 11 bases between the two germline ends. The CDR3 DNA reads as TGCAGCGTTATAGCGCAGCCCTCCTACAATGAGCAGTTCTTC. It translates to CSVIAQPSYNEQFF.

The sample holds one count of this clonotype. This may stem from a read error, because a much larger clone lies one nucleotide away. V is TRBV11-1 and J is TRBJ2-1; 8 nucleotides agree with TRBD2. Trimming at V came to 4 bases and at J to 7 bases, leaving 15 bases not matched to a gene. Germline V lookup: CDR1 SGHAT, CDR2 FQDESV (reference sequence). CDR3 length equals 17 residues. DNA for the CDR3: TGTGCCAGCAGCTCAGGGACTATCGGGGGGGCCAGGAATGAGCAGTTCTTC. Translation: CASSSGTIGGARNEQFF.